Listed below are T cell receptor beta chains from one sample, sequenced in a study of T cell changes during pregnancy in multiple sclerosis. Data came from immunoSEQ multiplex PCR; TCRdb stores just in-frame clones and leaves some out. The sample gives 44,000 or so clones, 88% of which show up once; about 5.4% is in the top ten. The specimen was CD8+ T cells from peripheral blood mononuclear cells, collected after pregnancy. Source of these receptors: a female donor in good health, enrolled as a control in a pregnancy study. Both conserved end residues are part of each CDR3. Each record gives: V gene, J gene, clone size, D gene, CDR3 protein, CDR3 DNA. The D gene is left open where the match is weak. Clone size is given for some rows only: seen once, a few or many times, or a class if the clone is expanded.

TRBV9	TRBJ1-6	few	.	CASSHSNSPLHF	TGTGCCAGCAGCCACAGTAATTCACCCCTCCACTTT
TRBV28	TRBJ1-1	.	TRBD1	CASSLPGTGASTEAFF	TGTGCCAGCAGTTTACCCGGAACAGGGGCAAGCACTGAAGCTTTCTTT
TRBV5-1	TRBJ1-1	once	.	CASRRGGGTEAFF	TGCGCCAGCAGAAGGGGTGGTGGCACTGAAGCTTTCTTT
TRBV27	TRBJ2-5	.	TRBD2	CASSPWTSGSLQETQYF	TGTGCCAGCAGTCCCTGGACTAGCGGGAGCCTTCAAGAGACCCAGTACTTC
TRBV19	TRBJ1-1	.	.	CASSTGQLNTEAFF	TGTGCCAGTAGTACAGGACAGCTGAACACTGAAGCTTTCTTT
TRBV11-2	TRBJ1-4	once	TRBD1	CASSLTATGNEKLFF	TGTGCCAGCAGCTTAACAGCGACAGGGAATGAAAAACTGTTTTTT
TRBV11-3	TRBJ1-2	.	.	CASRSWQGSGGYTF	TGTGCCAGCAGATCCTGGCAAGGCTCGGGTGGCTACACCTTC
TRBV6-5	TRBJ2-3	.	TRBD2	CASLPSGGVGDTQYF	TGTGCCAGCCTCCCCAGCGGGGGGGTAGGCGATACGCAGTATTTT
TRBV7-9	TRBJ1-2	.	TRBD1	CASSDDRGPDGYTF	TGTGCCAGCAGCGACGACAGGGGGCCAGATGGCTACACCTTC
TRBV27	TRBJ2-4	once	.	CASTSPRDIRKNIQYF	TGTGCCAGCACAAGCCCTCGGGATATAAGGAAAAACATTCAGTACTTC
TRBV2	TRBJ2-1	.	.	CASSEALSQFF	TGTGCCAGCAGTGAGGCCCTCTCGCAGTTCTTC
TRBV9	TRBJ1-1	.	.	CASGGGAEAFF	TGTGCCAGCGGAGGGGGGGCTGAAGCTTTCTTT
TRBV6-1	TRBJ1-6	.	TRBD1	CASSQAEGAHSPLHF	TGTGCCAGCTCGCAAGCAGAGGGGGCCCATTCACCCCTCCACTTT
TRBV2	TRBJ2-1	few	.	CASSPGQKGQFF	TGTGCCAGCAGTCCGGGACAAAAAGGGCAGTTCTTC
TRBV6-1	TRBJ2-5	.	.	CASSEFVVKETQYF	TGTGCCAGCAGTGAGTTTGTAGTTAAAGAGACCCAGTACTTC
TRBV5-6	TRBJ1-1	.	TRBD1	CASQLTTGFDVSGTEAFF	TGTGCCAGCCAACTCACGACAGGGTTTGATGTATCGGGCACTGAAGCTTTCTTT
TRBV28	TRBJ2-1	.	TRBD2	CASTFLAGGPLNEQFF	TGTGCCAGCACCTTTCTAGCGGGGGGCCCCCTCAATGAGCAGTTCTTC
TRBV9	TRBJ2-7	.	TRBD1	CASSAGQGVSYEQYF	TGTGCCAGCAGCGCAGGACAGGGGGTTTCCTACGAGCAGTACTTC
TRBV2	TRBJ1-1	once	TRBD1	CASSVSGQDTEAFF	TGTGCCAGCAGTGTCTCGGGACAGGACACTGAAGCTTTCTTT
TRBV27	TRBJ1-6	.	.	CASSLGGTSSPLHF	TGTGCCAGCAGTTTAGGGGGGACTAGTTCACCCCTCCACTTT
TRBV5-5	TRBJ1-1	.	TRBD1	CASRRQGTEAFF	TGTGCCAGCAGACGACAGGGCACTGAAGCTTTCTTT
TRBV11-1	TRBJ2-3	once	TRBD2	CASSPSGGSTDTQYF	TGTGCCAGCAGCCCCAGCGGGGGAAGTACAGATACGCAGTATTTT
TRBV19	TRBJ2-1	.	.	CASSGQSSYNEQFF	TGTGCCAGTAGTGGGCAAAGCTCCTACAATGAGCAGTTCTTC
TRBV6-5	TRBJ2-3	once	TRBD2	CASSPTSGGAGEYF	TGTGCCAGCAGTCCGACTAGCGGGGGGGCCGGCGAGTATTTT
TRBV7-2	TRBJ2-6	.	.	CASSLWKGDHSGANVLTF	TGTGCCAGCAGCTTGTGGAAGGGGGACCACTCTGGGGCCAACGTCCTGACTTTC
TRBV5-6	TRBJ2-7	.	.	CASSPGSTYEQYF	TGTGCCAGCAGTCCCGGTTCCACCTACGAGCAGTACTTC
TRBV7-9	TRBJ1-1	once	.	CASSSLYTEAFF	TGTGCCAGCAGCTCCCTTTACACTGAAGCTTTCTTT